This T cell receptor beta chain was sequenced in a study of CD4 T cells in relation to SARS-CoV-2 and coronaviruses. About the research overall: PBMCs were cultured with antigen for over 8 days before TCR beta sequencing.

Produced via immunoSEQ multiplex PCR; TCRdb's table is partial and in-frame only. Here the sample spans under 13,000 clones, about 81% being singletons. Note on this clone: The antigen is not known. Germline is not matched at one junction end, which may reflect a read error.

The study, taken as a whole, reports: Pre-pandemic and post-infection samples never came from the same donor.

CD4+ T cells from unexposed donors were obtained before the COVID-19 pandemic (2011-2018). After about 11 days of culture, CD4+ T cells were isolated. Testing used SARS-CoV-2 S/N and four cold-coronavirus spikes on unexposed-donor CD4+ T cells, cells permitting. The germline gives CDR1 MNHEY, CDR2 SVGAGI. This CDR3 has 14 amino acids. Source material: CD4+ T cells from PBMCs, cultured in vitro. The rearrangement links TRBV6-5 to TRBJ1-2; TRBD1 might be the D (6 bases). The clonotype comes from a human donor in good health. For the CDR3, the DNA is TGTGCCAACAGTTTTTCGGACAGCCGCGGTGGCTACACCTTC. Protein sequence: CANSFSDSRGGYTF.